This T cell receptor beta chain was profiled in a study of blood T cell repertoires in COVID-19. In the study overall: Acute and convalescent COVID-19 specimens originated in the United States, Italy and Spain. The analysed material was cDNA or gDNA that came from T cells, B-cell-depleted T cells, or PBMCs.

Those enrolled in Seattle joined during active infection and were followed longitudinally afterward. A remark on this clone: Because the CDR3's place on the DNA is in doubt, the DNA is left out and the CDR3 is given as listed by TCRdb.

The CDR3 has 17 residues if both end residues are counted. The data were produced by immunoSEQ multiplex PCR, yet TCRdb's version contains in-frame clones alone and is incomplete. Among roughly 380,000 clones listed, about nine tenths were seen once. Sequencing was performed on peripheral blood. The source of this sequence is a woman in her sixties or seventies with COVID-19, enrolled during active disease. J is TRBJ1-6 and V is TRBV12-1; the table calls TRBD1, which could not be checked here. TRBV12-1 is reported as a pseudogene. The CDR3 sequence is CASSFEFGQGACSPLHF.